The present T cell receptor (beta chain) was sequenced within a study of Graves' ophthalmopathy and Graves' hyperthyroidism. This clonotype was counted a few times. Amplified material comprised TCR beta CDR3 regions derived from RNA transcripts. HTBI-primed first-round RT-PCR preceded second-round multiplex PCR. TCRdb reprocessed the multiplex PCR reads via MiXCR and lists one record per CDR3 protein. The profile shows about 160,000 distinct CDR3 sequences, under 45% of them singletons. The CDR3 is 14 residues long. Germline CDR1 and CDR2: SGHAT and FQNNGV. V lost 5 bases, J lost 7 bases, and 7 bases stayed unmatched.

The TCR originated in a young man with Graves' ophthalmopathy. Sequenced material: peripheral blood. The chain uses TRBV11-2 and TRBJ2-5; 10 nucleotides line up with TRBD1. The CDR3 loop is CASSRTGGGMTQYF. Written as DNA, the CDR3 is TGTGCCAGCAGCAGGACAGGGGGAGGAATGACCCAGTACTTC.